This passage covers 6 T cell receptor beta chains from one sample sequenced in a study of OX40 agonist ivuxolimab in advanced cancers. Libraries were prepared by immunoSEQ multiplex PCR; TCRdb keeps only in-frame clonotypes and omits some of them. The sample lists roughly 46,000 clones; around 90% were seen once. The source material was CD4+ or CD8+ T cells sorted from blood, sampled in a trial of the OX40 agonist ivuxolimab. The receptors come from an adult with an advanced solid tumor such as melanoma, head and neck, liver or kidney cancer.

The CDR3 coding sequence is TGCAGCGGTACTAGGCGAGATACGCAGTATTTT. Translating it yields CSGTRRDTQYF. The chain carries TRBV29-1 and TRBJ2-3; tentatively, D is TRBD2 (5 bases). Per the germline V gene, CDR1 is SQVTM and CDR2 is ANQGSEA. The V end was cut by 7 bases, the J end by 5 bases, with 10 bases between. The CDR3 has 11 residues.

The chain uses TRBV6-5 and TRBJ2-5; D is perhaps TRBD1 (5 bases). This CDR3 has 16 residues. V lost 2 bases, J lost 4 bases, and 17 bases lay in between. Germline-derived CDR1 and CDR2 are MNHEY and SVGAGI. For the CDR3, the DNA is TGTGCCAGCAGTTACAGGGCAACAGGTGTGAGAGAGACCCAGTACTTC. It encodes CASSYRATGVRETQYF.

The V and J genes are TRBV21-1 and TRBJ1-4. TRBV21-1 is designated a pseudogene. This CDR3 region has 16 residues. The CDR3 is CASKWKSGGITEKLFF. DNA for the CDR3: TGTGCCAGCAAATGGAAATCTGGTGGGATCACTGAAAAACTGTTTTTT.

The V and J genes are TRBV5-1 and TRBJ2-3; 7 nucleotides match TRBD2. There are 19 residues in the CDR3. In germline, CDR1 is SGHRS, CDR2 YFSETQ. V gave up 4 bases and J gave up 4 bases; unmatched junction bases: 21. The CDR3 DNA is TGCGCCAGCAGCGCCGACCCCTCGACTAGCCGCCATATCCCAGATACGCAGTATTTT. Its translation: CASSADPSTSRHIPDTQYF. Combining the CDR3 with reference TRBV5-1 and TRBJ2-3 gives the whole variable domain KAGVTQTPRYLIKTRGQQVTLSCSPISGHRSVSWYQQTPGQGLQFLFEYFSETQRNKGNFPGRFSGRQFSNSRSEMNVSTLELGDSALYLCASSADPSTSRHIPDTQYFGPGTRLTVL.

The sample holds one count of this clone. The rearrangement uses TRBV21-1 and TRBJ2-3; the D call of TRBD2 is as the table states it, not checked on the DNA. TRBV21-1 is classified as a pseudogene. The CDR3 has 17 amino acids. The CDR3 bases are TGTGCCAGCAGCAAAGTTCGGTCTTACGAAGACACAGATACGCAGTATTTT. This sequence encodes CASSKVRSYEDTDTQYF.

This chain connects TRBV11-2 to TRBJ2-7; D gene unclear. Germline V gene data show CDR1 as SGHAT and CDR2 as FQNNGV. The V end was cut by 5 bases, the J end by 4 bases, with 12 bases between. This CDR3 region has 13 residues. The CDR3 nucleotides are TGTGCCAGCAGCCCGCTATCGGTATACGAGCAGTACTTC. Protein: CASSPLSVYEQYF.